These T cell receptor beta chains were read from a single sample in a study of blood T cell repertoires in COVID-19. Libraries were prepared by immunoSEQ multiplex PCR; TCRdb keeps only in-frame clonotypes and omits some of them. The table has about 380,000 clones, around 89% seen once. Sequencing used PBMCs or T cells enriched from blood (not recorded which). These receptors originate from a woman under 30 who had recovered from COVID-19. CDR3s include the opening cysteine and the closing phenylalanine or tryptophan. A D gene is named only where the DNA matches it firmly. For some rows the clone size is stated as once, few or many, or as a class when expanded; others skip it.

clone_size j_call v_call d_call cdr3_nt cdr3_aa
- TRBJ2-3 TRBV5-1 TRBD2 TGCGCCAGCAGGATAACTAGCGAAGATACGCAGTATTTT CASRITSEDTQYF
- TRBJ1-5 TRBV19 TRBD1 TGTGCCAGTACCGCGACAGGGCCCCTGAAGCCCCAGCATTTT CASTATGPLKPQHF
- TRBJ2-7 TRBV29-1 - TGCAGCGTTGAAGAGGAAGGAGGCCTCTACGAGCAGTACTTC CSVEEEGGLYEQYF
- TRBJ2-3 TRBV9 TRBD2 TGTGCCAGCAGCCCAGACGGGCTAGCGGGGGGCGAAGGGGCAGATACGCAGTATTTT CASSPDGLAGGEGADTQYF
- TRBJ2-7 TRBV7-3 - TGTGCCAGCAGCTTAACCTCCAGCGGAACCTACGAGCAGTACTTC CASSLTSSGTYEQYF
- TRBJ1-1 TRBV5-4 - TGTGCCAGCAGCTTAAAGCTCATGAACACTGAAGCTTTCTTT CASSLKLMNTEAFF
- TRBJ1-1 TRBV24-1 - TGTGCCACCAGTGATTTACCAGGGTCAACTTTCTTT CATSDLPGSTFF
- TRBJ2-7 TRBV5-6 - TGTGCCAGCAGCTTGGCCCCAACGGCAGGGAAGCACTACGAGCAGTACTTC CASSLAPTAGKHYEQYF
- TRBJ2-2 TRBV11-2 - TGTGCCAGCAGCTTAGATACTGCCCAGGGATTGGCCGGGGAGCTGTTTTTT CASSLDTAQGLAGELFF
- TRBJ2-2 TRBV27 TRBD2 TGTGCCAGCAAACGGGGGGGTAACACCGGGGAGCTGTTTTTT CASKRGGNTGELFF
- TRBJ2-2 TRBV14 - TGTGCCAGCAGCCAAGCCGGGACACACACCGGGGAGCTGTTTTTT CASSQAGTHTGELFF
- TRBJ2-4 TRBV27 - TGTGCCAGCAGTTTGCAGGGGCCCAAAAACATTCAGTACTTC CASSLQGPKNIQYF
- TRBJ1-1 TRBV5-6 TRBD1 TGTGCCAGCAGCGAAACGACAGGGGCCGGGGGCACTGAAGCTTTCTTT CASSETTGAGGTEAFF
- TRBJ1-2 TRBV12-3/TRBV12-4 TRBD1 TGTGCCAGCAGTTTAACAGGGGTCTATGGCTACACCTTC CASSLTGVYGYTF
- TRBJ2-3 TRBV7-3 - TGTGCCAGCAGTTTTACAGGGTTACCAGATACGCAGTATTTT CASSFTGLPDTQYF
- TRBJ1-5 TRBV19 TRBD1 TGTGCCAGTAGTATAGATCTAGGGACAGACGGCAATCAGCCCCAGCATTTT CASSIDLGTDGNQPQHF
- TRBJ2-5 TRBV30 TRBD2 TGTGCCTGGAGTCCGGGACTAGGGGAGACCCAGTACTTC CAWSPGLGETQYF
few TRBJ1-1 TRBV5-1 - TGCGCCAGCAGCTTGGGGAGGTCTGAAGCTTTCTTT CASSLGRSEAFF
- TRBJ1-1 TRBV7-2 TRBD1 TGTGCCAGCAGCTTTGGGTTGTGGCAGGGGGTTCACACTGAAGCTTTCTTT CASSFGLWQGVHTEAFF
- TRBJ1-3 TRBV18 - TGTGCCAGCTCACCAAAGGGAGGAGCAGGTACTGGAAACACCATATATTTT CASSPKGGAGTGNTIYF
- TRBJ1-4 TRBV2 TRBD1 TGTGCCACCTCCCGGACAGGGAATGAAAAACTGTTTTTT CATSRTGNEKLFF
- TRBJ1-2 TRBV7-2 TRBD1 TGTGCCAGCAGCTCGACACGACAGGGGGTCAACTATGGCTACACCTTC CASSSTRQGVNYGYTF
- TRBJ1-2 TRBV19 - TGTGCCAGTAGTCTACAACACGGTGGGGGGTATGGCTACACCTTC CASSLQHGGGYGYTF
- TRBJ2-2 TRBV7-9 TRBD1 TGTGCCAGCAGTTCCGAATTAACCCACAGGGGGTCATGGCCCGGGGAGCTGTTTTTT CASSSELTHRGSWPGELFF
- TRBJ1-1 TRBV29-1 - TGCAGCGTTTTTTCAGGGGCGAACACTGAAGCTTTCTTT CSVFSGANTEAFF
- TRBJ2-3 TRBV5-1 - TGCGCCAGCAGCTTGGCCGCCGGGGTTGGGGCAGATACGCAGTATTTT CASSLAAGVGADTQYF
- TRBJ2-7 TRBV6-5 - TGTGCCAGCCTTTGGGCGGGGGCTCCCTACGAGCAGTACTTC CASLWAGAPYEQYF
- TRBJ1-2 TRBV6-5 - TGTGCCAGCAGTTACTCGTCGGGAAACTATGGCTACACCTTC CASSYSSGNYGYTF
- TRBJ2-7 TRBV3-1/TRBV3-2 - TGTGCCAGCAGCCAAATAGCAGTAAGCTCCTACGAGCAGTACTTC CASSQIAVSSYEQYF
once TRBJ1-6 TRBV6-5 TRBD1 TGTGCCAGCAGTTACTGGAGGCAGGGGGATTCACCCCTCCACTTT CASSYWRQGDSPLHF
- TRBJ1-5 TRBV2 TRBD1 TGTGCCAGCAGCAGACAGGGAACAATAGATCAGCCCCAGCATTTT CASSRQGTIDQPQHF
few TRBJ1-5 TRBV12-3/TRBV12-4 - TGTGCCAGCAGTCCAGGGCCATATCAGCCCCAGCATTTT CASSPGPYQPQHF
- TRBJ1-5 TRBV4-2 TRBD1 TGTGCCAGCAGCCAAGCCGGGACAGGGGGCAGGAGCAATCAGCCCCAGCATTTT CASSQAGTGGRSNQPQHF
- TRBJ1-1 TRBV27 TRBD1 TGTGCCAGCAGTAAAAGTGGGACAGGGAACACTGAAGCTTTCTTT CASSKSGTGNTEAFF
- TRBJ2-7 TRBV11-2 TRBD1 TGTGCCAGCAGCTTAGGCTCGGCTCCGGGACAGAGCCTCTACGAGCAGTACTTC CASSLGSAPGQSLYEQYF
- TRBJ1-1 TRBV6-2/TRBV6-3 TRBD1 TGTGCCAGCAGTCAACAGGGGTCATCCACTGAAGCTTTCTTT CASSQQGSSTEAFF
- TRBJ1-6 TRBV7-2 TRBD1 TGTGCCAGCAGCCCTGCGGGGGGACAGGGGTATAATTCACCCCTCCACTTT CASSPAGGQGYNSPLHF
- TRBJ2-7 TRBV19 TRBD1 TGTGCCAGTAGTAAGACAGGGGGCTCCTACGAGCAGTACTTC CASSKTGGSYEQYF
- TRBJ2-7 TRBV2 TRBD1 TGTGCCAGCAGTGGATCGGACAGGGGGCTCGACGAGCAGTACTTC CASSGSDRGLDEQYF
- TRBJ2-2 TRBV5-1 - TGCGCCAGCAGCTTGGGGCAGGGATTAAGCGGGGAGCTGTTTTTT CASSLGQGLSGELFF
- TRBJ1-1 TRBV14 TRBD1 TGTGCCAGCAGCATACGGGACAGGGGTTTGAGCACTGAAGCTTTCTTT CASSIRDRGLSTEAFF
- TRBJ2-5 TRBV5-1 TRBD1 TGCGCCAGCAGCCCCGACAGGGGTCGAGAGACCCAGTACTTC CASSPDRGRETQYF
- TRBJ1-1 TRBV19 - TGTGCCAGTAGTATAGATAGGAACAGGGCTGGGAACACTGAAGCTTTCTTT CASSIDRNRAGNTEAFF
- TRBJ1-2 TRBV28 - TGTGCCAGCAGTTTTCGGTATGGCTACACCTTC CASSFRYGYTF
- TRBJ2-7 TRBV30 TRBD1 TGTGCCTGGAGGGGGGACAGCTCCTACGAGCAGTACTTC CAWRGDSSYEQYF
- TRBJ1-2 TRBV14 TRBD1 TGTGCCAGCAGCCAACACAGGGGGCTCCCTAACTATGGCTACACCTTC CASSQHRGLPNYGYTF
- TRBJ2-7 TRBV5-1 - TGCGCCAGCAGCACCGGACCCTCGGGGTCCTACGAGCAGTACTTC CASSTGPSGSYEQYF
- TRBJ1-4 TRBV6-6 - TGTGCCAGCAAGAAGGACAGCTGGGCGACTAATGAAAAACTGTTTTTT CASKKDSWATNEKLFF
- TRBJ1-5 TRBV2 - TGTGCCAGCAGTGGAGGGGGTGGGCGTCAGCCCCAGCATTTT CASSGGGGRQPQHF
- TRBJ1-4 TRBV2 - TGTGCCAGCGAGGAATCACAGGGAGGGGGGGAAAAACTGTTTTTT CASEESQGGGEKLFF
once TRBJ1-6 TRBV5-1 - TGCGCCAGCAGCTTGGATCCGCCCGGGGCCTATAATTCACCCCTCCACTTT CASSLDPPGAYNSPLHF
- TRBJ1-5 TRBV6-5 - TGTGCCAGCCAAGGACAGCTCCGACAGCCCCAGCATTTT CASQGQLRQPQHF
- TRBJ2-7 TRBV5-1 TRBD2 TGCGCCAGCAGCCCCGAGTGGGGGGGAGACGAGCAGTACTTC CASSPEWGGDEQYF
- TRBJ2-1 TRBV2 TRBD2 TGTGCCAGCAGTGAAAGCGGGGGTCCCTCCTACAATGAGCAGTTCTTC CASSESGGPSYNEQFF
- TRBJ2-3 TRBV5-1 TRBD2 TGCGCCAGCAGCTTGGCCATCGGGGGGACGCCCGATACGCAGTATTTT CASSLAIGGTPDTQYF